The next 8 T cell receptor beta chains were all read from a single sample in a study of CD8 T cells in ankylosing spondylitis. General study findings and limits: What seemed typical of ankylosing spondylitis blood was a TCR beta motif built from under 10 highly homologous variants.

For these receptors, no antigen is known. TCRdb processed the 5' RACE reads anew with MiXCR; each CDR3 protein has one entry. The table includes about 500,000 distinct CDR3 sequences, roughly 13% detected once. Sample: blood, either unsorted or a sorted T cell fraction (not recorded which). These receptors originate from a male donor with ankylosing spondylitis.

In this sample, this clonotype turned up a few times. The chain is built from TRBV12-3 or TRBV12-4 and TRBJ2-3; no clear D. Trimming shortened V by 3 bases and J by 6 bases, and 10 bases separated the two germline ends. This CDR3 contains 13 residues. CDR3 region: CASSLLLRDTQYF. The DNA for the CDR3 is TGTGCCAGCAGTTTGTTACTAAGGGATACGCAGTATTTT.

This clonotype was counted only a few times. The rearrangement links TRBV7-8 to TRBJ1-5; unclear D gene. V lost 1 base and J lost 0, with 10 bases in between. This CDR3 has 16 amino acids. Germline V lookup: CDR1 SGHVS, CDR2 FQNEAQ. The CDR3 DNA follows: TGTGCCAGCAGCTTAGAAGGGTTCTATAGCAATCAGCCCCAGCATTTT. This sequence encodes CASSLEGFYSNQPQHF. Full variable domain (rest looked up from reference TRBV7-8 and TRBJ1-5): GAGVSQSPRYKVAKRGQDVALRCDPISGHVSLFWYQQALGQGPEFLTYFQNEAQLDKSGLPSDRFFAERPEGSVSTLKIQRTQQEDSAVYLCASSLEGFYSNQPQHFGDGTRLSIL.

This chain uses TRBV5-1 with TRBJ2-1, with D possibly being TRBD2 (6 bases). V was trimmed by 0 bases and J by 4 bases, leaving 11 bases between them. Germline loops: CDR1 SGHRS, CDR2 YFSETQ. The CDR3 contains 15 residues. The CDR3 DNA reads TGCGCCAGCAGCTTGGTCGCGGAGGGATACAATGAGCAGTTCTTC. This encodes CASSLVAEGYNEQFF.

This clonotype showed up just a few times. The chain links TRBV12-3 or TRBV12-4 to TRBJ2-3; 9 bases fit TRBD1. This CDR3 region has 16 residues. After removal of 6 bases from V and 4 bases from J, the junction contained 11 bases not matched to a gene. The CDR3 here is CASSTYRGLRADTQYF. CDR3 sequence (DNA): TGTGCCAGCAGCACCTACAGGGGGCTCAGGGCAGATACGCAGTATTTT.

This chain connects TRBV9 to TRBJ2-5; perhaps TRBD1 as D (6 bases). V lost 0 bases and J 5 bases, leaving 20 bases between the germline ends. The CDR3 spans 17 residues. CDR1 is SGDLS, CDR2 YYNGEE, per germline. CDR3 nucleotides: TGTGCCAGCAGCGTAGCTATGGACAGCACAAGGTCGGAGACCCAGTACTTC. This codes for CASSVAMDSTRSETQYF.

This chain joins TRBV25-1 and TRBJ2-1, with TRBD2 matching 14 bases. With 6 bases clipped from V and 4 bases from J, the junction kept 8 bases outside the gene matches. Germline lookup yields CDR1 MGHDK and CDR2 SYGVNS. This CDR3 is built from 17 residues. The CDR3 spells CASSGIRLAGGYNEQFF. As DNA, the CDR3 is TGTGCCAGCAGCGGGATTAGACTAGCGGGAGGGTACAATGAGCAGTTCTTC.

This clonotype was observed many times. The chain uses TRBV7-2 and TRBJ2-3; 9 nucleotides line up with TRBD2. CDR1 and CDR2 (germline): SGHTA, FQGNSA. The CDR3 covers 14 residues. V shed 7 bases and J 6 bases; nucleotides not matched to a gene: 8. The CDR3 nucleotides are TGTGCCAGCACCGCCGGGACTAGCAAGGATACGCAGTATTTT. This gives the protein CASTAGTSKDTQYF.

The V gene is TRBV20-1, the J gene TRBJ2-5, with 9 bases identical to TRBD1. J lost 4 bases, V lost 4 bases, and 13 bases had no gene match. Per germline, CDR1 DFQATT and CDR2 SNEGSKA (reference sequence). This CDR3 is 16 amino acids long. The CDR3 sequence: CSATDYGQGRRETQYF. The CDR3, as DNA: TGCAGTGCTACCGACTACGGACAGGGGAGGCGAGAGACCCAGTACTTC.